The present T cell receptor beta chain was sequenced within a study of blood T cell repertoires in COVID-19. For the study at large: Whether acute or convalescent, the COVID-19 samples came from the United States, Italy and Spain. From T cells, B-cell-depleted T cells, or PBMCs came the material, which was cDNA or gDNA.

Germline lookup yields CDR1 KGHSH and CDR2 LQKENI. This CDR3 comprises 16 residues. The V segment lost 0 bases and the J segment 3 bases; nucleotides outside the gene matches: 6. In the original analysis: Estimation of nucleated cell counts relied on the amplification of reference gene primers. Repertoires were generated with immunoSEQ multiplex PCR, while TCRdb's copy carries only in-frame clones and drops some. V, J and clone size were drawn from that table, and D and trimming were deduced from the DNA. Here the sample spans roughly 250,000 clones, roughly 79% being singletons. The material sequenced was peripheral blood. The TCR sequence derives from a woman aged 55-70 years with active or convalescent COVID-19. The rearrangement joins TRBV18 to TRBJ1-2; 8 bases line up with TRBD1. The CDR3 region is CASSPPGQGAYYGYTF. The CDR3 nucleotides read TGTGCCAGCTCACCACCAGGGCAGGGGGCCTACTATGGCTACACCTTC.